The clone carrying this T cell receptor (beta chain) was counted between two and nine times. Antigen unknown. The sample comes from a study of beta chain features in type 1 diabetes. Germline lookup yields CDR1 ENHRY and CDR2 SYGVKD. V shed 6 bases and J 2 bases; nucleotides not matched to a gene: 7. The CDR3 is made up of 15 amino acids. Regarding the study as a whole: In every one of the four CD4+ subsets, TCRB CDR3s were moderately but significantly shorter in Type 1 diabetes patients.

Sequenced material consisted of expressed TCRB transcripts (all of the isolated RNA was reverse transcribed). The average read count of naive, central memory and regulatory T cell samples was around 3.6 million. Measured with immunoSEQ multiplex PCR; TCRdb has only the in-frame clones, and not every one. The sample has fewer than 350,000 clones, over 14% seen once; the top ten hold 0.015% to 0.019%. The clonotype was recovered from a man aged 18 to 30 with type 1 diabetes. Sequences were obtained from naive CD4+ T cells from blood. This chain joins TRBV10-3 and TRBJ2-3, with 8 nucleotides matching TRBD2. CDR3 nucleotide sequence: TGTGCCATCAGGACGACTAGCGCATACACAGATACGCAGTATTTT. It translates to CAIRTTSAYTDTQYF.